This T cell receptor beta chain derives from a study of cytomegalovirus exposure and HLA in healthy donors. Regarding the study as a whole: Among the most significant clusters, several appeared linked to common viral pathogens in a later analysis. Association of some 18,000 TCR beta sequences with HLA alleles was found at 0.05 false discovery rate in a later analysis. As immune exposure information, only CMV serostatus was available. The study found most TCR sequences rare, yet found some public TCRs in many donors.

Worth noting for this clone: The antigen is not known.

V was shortened by 4 bases and J by 0 bases, with 9 bases between the two germline ends. This CDR3 region has 14 residues. Germline V gene sequence: CDR1 SEHNR, CDR2 FQNEAQ (reference sequence). PCR was performed using 60 Vbeta and 13 Jbeta primers. TCRdb's copy holds only in-frame clones and misses some; the assay was immunoSEQ multiplex PCR. Of about 72,000 clones in the sample, around 64% were seen once. The rearrangement uses TRBV7-9 and TRBJ1-1, with D unresolved. Input material: PBMCs. This TCR came from a man in his forties or fifties in good health and CMV-seropositive. The CDR3 protein is CASSWGGMNTEAFF. In nucleotides, the CDR3 is TGTGCCAGCAGCTGGGGAGGAATGAACACTGAAGCTTTCTTT.